This T cell receptor (beta chain) was found in a study of cytomegalovirus exposure and HLA in healthy donors. General study results and limits: TCR beta sequences reportedly predicted the HLA-A and HLA-B alleles of most subjects accurately. In a later analysis, at a false discovery rate of 0.05, roughly 16,000 TCR beta sequences matched HLA alleles. In an earlier analysis, productive rearrangement rates for most beta V segments clustered near 87% or 30%.

In the case of this clone: As yet, its antigen is unknown.

Healthy bone marrow donors made up the donor group. The CDR3 length is 17 residues. Germline lookup yields CDR1 LNHDA and CDR2 SQIVND (reference sequence). V shed 5 bases and J shed 0 bases, with 17 bases lying between them. The PCR used 60 Vbeta and 13 Jbeta primers. The protocol was immunoSEQ multiplex PCR, while the TCRdb copy is restricted to in-frame clones and leaves out a portion. The data show about 150,000 clones, over 75% seen once. The chain couples TRBV19 to TRBJ1-3; D might be TRBD1 (6 bases). Sequenced material: PBMCs. This TCR was sampled from a male donor in good health and CMV-seronegative. The CDR3 region is CASSGYRVDRSGNTIYF. Written as DNA, the CDR3 is TGTGCCAGTAGTGGATACAGGGTCGACCGCTCTGGAAACACCATATATTTT.